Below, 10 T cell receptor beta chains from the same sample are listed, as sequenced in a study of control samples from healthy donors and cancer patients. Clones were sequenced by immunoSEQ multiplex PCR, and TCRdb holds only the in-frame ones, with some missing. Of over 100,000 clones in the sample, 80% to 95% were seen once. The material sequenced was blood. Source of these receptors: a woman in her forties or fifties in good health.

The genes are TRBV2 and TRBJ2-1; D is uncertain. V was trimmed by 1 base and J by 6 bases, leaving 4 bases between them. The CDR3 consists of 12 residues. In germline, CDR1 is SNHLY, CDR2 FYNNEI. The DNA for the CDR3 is TGTGCCAGCAGTGAAGGCCGCAATGAGCAGTTCTTC. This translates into CASSEGRNEQFF.

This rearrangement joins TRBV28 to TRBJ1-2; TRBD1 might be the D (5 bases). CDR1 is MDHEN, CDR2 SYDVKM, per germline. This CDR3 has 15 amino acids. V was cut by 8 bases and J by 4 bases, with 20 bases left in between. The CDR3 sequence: CASETLEGSGYGYTF. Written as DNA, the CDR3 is TGTGCCAGCGAAACATTAGAGGGGTCGGGCTATGGCTACACCTTC.

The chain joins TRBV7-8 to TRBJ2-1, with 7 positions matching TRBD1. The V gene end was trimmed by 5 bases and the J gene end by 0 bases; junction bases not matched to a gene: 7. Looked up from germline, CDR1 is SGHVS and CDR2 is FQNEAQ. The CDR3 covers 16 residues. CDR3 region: CASSGRTGSSYNEQFF. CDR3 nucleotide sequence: TGTGCCAGCAGCGGACGGACAGGAAGCTCCTACAATGAGCAGTTCTTC.

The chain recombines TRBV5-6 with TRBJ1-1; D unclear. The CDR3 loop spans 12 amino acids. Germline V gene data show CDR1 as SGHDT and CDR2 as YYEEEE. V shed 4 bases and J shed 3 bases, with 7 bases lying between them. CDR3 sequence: CASSPGDTEAFF. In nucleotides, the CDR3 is TGTGCCAGCAGCCCTGGGGACACTGAAGCTTTCTTT. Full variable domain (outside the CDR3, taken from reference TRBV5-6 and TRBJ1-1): DAGVTQSPTHLIKTRGQQVTLRCSPKSGHDTVSWYQQALGQGPQFIFQYYEEEERQRGNFPDRFSGHQFPNYSSELNVNALLLGDSALYLCASSPGDTEAFFGQGTRLTVV.

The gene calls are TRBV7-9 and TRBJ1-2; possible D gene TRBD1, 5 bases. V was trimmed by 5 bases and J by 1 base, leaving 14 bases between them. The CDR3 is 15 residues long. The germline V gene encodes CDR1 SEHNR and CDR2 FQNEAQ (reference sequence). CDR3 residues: CASSLGATLNYGYTF. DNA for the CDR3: TGTGCCAGCAGCCTCGGGGCCACCCTTAACTATGGCTACACCTTC.

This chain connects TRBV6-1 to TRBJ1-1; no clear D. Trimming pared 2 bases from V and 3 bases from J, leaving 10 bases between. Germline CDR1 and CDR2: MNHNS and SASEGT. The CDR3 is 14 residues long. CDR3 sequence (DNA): TGTGCCAGCAGTGAACGAACAGAATACACTGAAGCTTTCTTT. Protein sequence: CASSERTEYTEAFF.

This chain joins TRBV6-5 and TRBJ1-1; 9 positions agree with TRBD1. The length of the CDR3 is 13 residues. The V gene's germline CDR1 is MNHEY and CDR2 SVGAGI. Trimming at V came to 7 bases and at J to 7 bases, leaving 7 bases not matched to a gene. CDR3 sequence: CASIRDRVDEAFF. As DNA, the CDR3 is TGTGCCAGCATTAGGGACAGGGTTGATGAAGCTTTCTTT.

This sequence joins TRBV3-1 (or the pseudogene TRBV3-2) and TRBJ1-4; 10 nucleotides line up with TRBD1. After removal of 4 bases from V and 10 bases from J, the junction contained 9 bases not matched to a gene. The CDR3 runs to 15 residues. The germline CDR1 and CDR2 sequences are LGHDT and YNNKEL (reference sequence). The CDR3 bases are TGTGCCAGCAGCCTAACACACCGGGACAGGGGAAAACTGTTTTTT. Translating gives CASSLTHRDRGKLFF.

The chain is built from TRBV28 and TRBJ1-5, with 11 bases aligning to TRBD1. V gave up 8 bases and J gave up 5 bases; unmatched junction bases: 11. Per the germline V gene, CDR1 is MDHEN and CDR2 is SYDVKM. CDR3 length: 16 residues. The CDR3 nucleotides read TGTGCCAGCGGAAGGACAGGGGGCATGGAAGATCAGCCCCAGCATTTT. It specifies CASGRTGGMEDQPQHF.

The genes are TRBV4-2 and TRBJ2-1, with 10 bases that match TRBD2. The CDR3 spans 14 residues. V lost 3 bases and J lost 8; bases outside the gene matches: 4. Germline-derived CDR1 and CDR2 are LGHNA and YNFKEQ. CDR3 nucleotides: TGTGCCAGCAGCCACGCCGGGACTAGCGATGAGCAGTTCTTC. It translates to CASSHAGTSDEQFF.